Shown below are 8 T cell receptor beta chains from a single sample sequenced in a study of tumor-infiltrating lymphocytes in primary liver carcinoma. From 450 to 600 ng total RNA, TCR beta cDNA was generated with a primer in the constant region. Libraries covering TCR beta were generated through three nested multiplex PCR rounds (using a slightly modified ARM-PCR). TRBV1-TRBV30 forward primers paired with a C-beta reverse primer drove the first two PCR rounds, about 11 cycles each. TCRdb redid the calling of the multiplex PCR reads with MiXCR, one entry per CDR3 protein. The sample lists about 92,000 distinct CDR3 sequences; about 70% were seen once. Investigators took RNA and DNA out together from roughly 18-30 mg of unsorted bulk tissue. Sequencing used tumor-adjacent normal liver tissue. These receptors originate from a middle-aged man with primary liver carcinoma and hepatitis B virus infection.

As concerns this clonotype: Just one base apart from a much larger clone, this may be a read error. The chain is built from TRBV5-5 and TRBJ1-6, with a weak D call TRBD1 (6 bases). CDR1 is SGHKS, CDR2 YYEKEE, per germline (reference sequence). The CDR3 consists of 17 residues. CDR3 coding DNA: TGTGCCAGCAGCCCCCACCTGGACAGCTCCAATAATTCACCCCTCCACTTT. Amino acids: CASSPHLDSSNNSPLHF.

Worth noting for this clonotype: A much larger clone sits a single nucleotide away, making a read error possible. This rearrangement joins TRBV29-1 to TRBJ2-7; 7 bases align to TRBD1. This CDR3 spans 14 amino acids. The V gene's germline CDR1 is SQVTM and CDR2 ANQGSEA. The CDR3 loop is CGIFEDRPDGEQYF. The CDR3 DNA is TGCGGCATTTTTGAGGACAGGCCTGATGGCGAGCAGTACTTC.

The chain links TRBV2 to TRBJ2-1; TRBD2 matches 11 bases. J lost 9 bases, V lost 7 bases, and 11 bases had no gene match. This CDR3 is 15 amino acids long. Germline CDR1 and CDR2: SNHLY and FYNNEI. In nucleotides, the CDR3 is TGTGCCAGCATAGGGGAACTAGCGGGAGATAGTGAGCAGTTCTTC. Translation: CASIGELAGDSEQFF.

This clonotype was counted between two and nine times. The chain couples TRBV11-2 to TRBJ2-5, with D tentatively TRBD1 or TRBD2 (6 bases each). V was pared by 8 bases and J by 5 bases, with 27 bases between. The CDR3 length is 17 residues. Germline CDR1 SGHAT, CDR2 FQNNGV. CDR3 residues: CASDPGTLGGVGETQYF. CDR3 bases: TGTGCCAGCGACCCTGGGACTTTAGGGGGAGTGGGGGAGACCCAGTACTTC.

Comments on this clonotype: One end of the junction is discordant with germline, which a read error may explain. This rearrangement joins TRBV11-2 to TRBJ2-7; D is possibly TRBD2 (7 bases). This CDR3 contains 15 residues. Germline loops: CDR1 SGHAT, CDR2 FQNNGV. The CDR3 sequence: CASSSGRGTFGDQYF. The DNA of the CDR3 is TGTGCAAGCAGCTCTGGGAGGGGGACCTTTGGAGATCAGTACTTC.

This clonotype was recorded once. The missing conserved phenylalanine or tryptophan at the end of this CDR3 makes a read error likely. The chain uses TRBV28 and TRBJ2-2; D might be TRBD1 or TRBD2, each matching 5 bases. Trimming shortened V by 7 bases and J by 9 bases, and 27 bases separated the two germline ends. This CDR3 spans 17 amino acids. Germline values: CDR1 MDHEN, CDR2 SYDVKM. CDR3 protein: CASTVYGGGLGTRELFY. CDR3 DNA: TGTGCCAGCACCGTGTATGGTGGGGGTCTTGGGACCAGGGAGCTGTTTTAT.

Notes on this clonotype: This may come from a read error, since a much larger clone is one base off. This chain joins TRBV10-1 and TRBJ2-2, with 14 bases identical to TRBD2. CDR1 is WNHNN and CDR2 is SYGVQD in the germline V gene (reference sequence). The CDR3 totals 18 residues. Trimming removed 6 bases from V and 2 bases from J; junction bases left unmatched: 8. CDR3 nucleotides: TGCGCCAGCAGCCCCGGGACTAGCGGGAGTGTTAACACCGGGGAGCTGTTTTTT. It codes for CASSPGTSGSVNTGELFF.

A note on this clonotype: Relative to the germline gene, one junction end is altered; a read error may explain this. This chain links TRBV12-3 or TRBV12-4 with TRBJ2-7; TRBD2 agrees at 8 bases. This CDR3 has 13 residues. This chain's CDR3 is CTSSLREAYEQYF. The CDR3 bases are TGCACTAGCAGCTTGCGGGAGGCCTACGAGCAGTACTTC.